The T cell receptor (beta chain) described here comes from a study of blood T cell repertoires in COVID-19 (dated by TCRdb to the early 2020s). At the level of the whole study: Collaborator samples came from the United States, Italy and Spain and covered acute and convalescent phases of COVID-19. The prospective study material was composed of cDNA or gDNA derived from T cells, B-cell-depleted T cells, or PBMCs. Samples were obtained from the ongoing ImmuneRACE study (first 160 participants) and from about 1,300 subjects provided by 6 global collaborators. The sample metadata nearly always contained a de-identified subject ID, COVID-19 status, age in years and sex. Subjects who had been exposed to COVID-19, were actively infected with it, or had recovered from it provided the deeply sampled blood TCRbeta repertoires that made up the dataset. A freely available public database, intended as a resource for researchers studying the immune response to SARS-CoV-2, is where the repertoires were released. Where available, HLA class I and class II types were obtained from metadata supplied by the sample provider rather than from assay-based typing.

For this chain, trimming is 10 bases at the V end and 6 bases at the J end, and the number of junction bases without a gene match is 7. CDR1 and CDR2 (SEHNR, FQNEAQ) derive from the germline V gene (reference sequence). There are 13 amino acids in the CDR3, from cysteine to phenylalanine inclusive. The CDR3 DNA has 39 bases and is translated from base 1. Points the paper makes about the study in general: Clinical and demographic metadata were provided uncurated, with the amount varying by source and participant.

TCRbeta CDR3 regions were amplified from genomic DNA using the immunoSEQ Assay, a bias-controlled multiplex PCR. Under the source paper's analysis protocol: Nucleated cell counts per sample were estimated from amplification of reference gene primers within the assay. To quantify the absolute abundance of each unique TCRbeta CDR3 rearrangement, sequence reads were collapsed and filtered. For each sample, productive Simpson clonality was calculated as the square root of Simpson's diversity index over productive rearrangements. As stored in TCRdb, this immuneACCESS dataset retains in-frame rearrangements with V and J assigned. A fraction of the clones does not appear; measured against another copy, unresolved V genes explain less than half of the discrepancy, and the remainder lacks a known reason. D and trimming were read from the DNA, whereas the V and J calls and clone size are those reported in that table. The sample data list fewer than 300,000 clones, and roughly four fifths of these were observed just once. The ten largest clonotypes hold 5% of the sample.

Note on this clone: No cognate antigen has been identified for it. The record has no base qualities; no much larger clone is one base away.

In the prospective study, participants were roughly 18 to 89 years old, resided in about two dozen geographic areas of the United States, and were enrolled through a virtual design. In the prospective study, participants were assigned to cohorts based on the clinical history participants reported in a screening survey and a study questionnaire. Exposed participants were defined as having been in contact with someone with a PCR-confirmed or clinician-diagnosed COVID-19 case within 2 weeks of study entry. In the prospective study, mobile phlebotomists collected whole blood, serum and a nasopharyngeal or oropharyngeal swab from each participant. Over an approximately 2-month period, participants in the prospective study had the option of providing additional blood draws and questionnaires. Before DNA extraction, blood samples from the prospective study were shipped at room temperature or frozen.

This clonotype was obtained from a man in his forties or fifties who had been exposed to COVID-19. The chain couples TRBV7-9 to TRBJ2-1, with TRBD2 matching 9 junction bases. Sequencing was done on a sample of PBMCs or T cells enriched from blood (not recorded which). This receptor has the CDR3 CAILAGVVNEQFF. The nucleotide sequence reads TGTGCCATTTTAGCGGGAGTCGTCAATGAGCAGTTCTTC.